The 26 T cell receptor beta chains given below trace back to one sample, sequenced in a study of blood T cell repertoires in COVID-19. TCRdb keeps only in-frame clones here, not all; method: immunoSEQ multiplex PCR. The sample consists of 160,000 or so clones, approximately 85% of them appearing once. The sample consisted of peripheral blood. The receptors were gathered from a woman aged 45 to 65 with COVID-19, enrolled during active disease.

This clone was counted once. The rearrangement uses TRBV19 and TRBJ1-5, with TRBD1 matching over 11 bases. V lost 4 bases and J lost 7; bases outside the gene matches: 6. The CDR3 totals 15 residues. Per germline, CDR1 LNHDA and CDR2 SQIVND (reference sequence). In DNA, the CDR3 is TGTGCCAGTAGTACCGGGACAGGGGGAGGACAGCCCCAGCATTTT. Amino acids: CASSTGTGGGQPQHF.

This clone was seen just once. The chain links TRBV23-1 to TRBJ2-7; the D gene is possibly TRBD2 (6 bases). TRBV23-1 is known as an ORF, though its function is uncertain. V lost 11 bases, J lost 3 bases, and 17 bases lay in between. The CDR3 spans 13 residues. This chain's CDR3 is CADSGGFGYEQYF. For the CDR3, the DNA is TGCGCCGACTCCGGGGGTTTCGGCTACGAGCAGTACTTC.

This clone was observed a few times. The J gene is TRBJ1-5, the V gene TRBV18, with 8 positions matching TRBD1. V shed 6 bases, J shed 2 bases, and the junction held 3 bases outside the gene matches. The V gene's germline CDR1 is KGHSH and CDR2 LQKENI. The CDR3 is 14 residues long. The CDR3 coding sequence is TGTGCCAGCTCGCTGGACAGGGGCAATCAGCCCCAGCATTTT. As protein: CASSLDRGNQPQHF.

The chain joins TRBV9 to TRBJ2-4; 8 bases align to TRBD1. The germline gives CDR1 SGDLS, CDR2 YYNGEE. Germline trimming cut 4 bases from V and 4 bases from J; bases unmatched to any gene: 4. This CDR3 region has 14 residues. CDR3 loop: CASSPGQGKNIQYF. The CDR3 region has the DNA TGTGCCAGCAGCCCAGGACAGGGAAAAAACATTCAGTACTTC.

V and J are TRBV4-1 and TRBJ1-1; 7 bases agree with TRBD1. The V gene's germline CDR1 is MGHRA and CDR2 YSYEKL. The CDR3 runs 15 residues. The V gene end was trimmed by 5 bases and the J gene end by 5 bases; junction bases not matched to a gene: 11. The CDR3 sequence: CASSYGTAQGTEAFF. The CDR3 bases are TGCGCCAGCAGCTACGGGACAGCTCAAGGAACTGAAGCTTTCTTT.

A single count supports this clone. The gene calls are TRBV27 and TRBJ1-5; D perhaps matches TRBD1 (6 bases). Trimming took off 6 bases at V and 8 bases at J, with 14 bases between the two ends. This CDR3 region has 13 residues. CDR1 is MNHEY, CDR2 SMNVEV, per germline (reference sequence). This CDR3 is CASSPRGLEPQHF. The DNA of the CDR3 is TGTGCCAGCAGCCCTAGGGGGTTGGAGCCCCAGCATTTT.

The rearrangement joins TRBV3-1 (or the pseudogene TRBV3-2) to TRBJ1-5; D is possibly TRBD1 (6 bases). The ends were cut back, 4 bases at V and 4 bases at J, with 8 bases in the middle. The CDR3 extends over 13 amino acids. Germline assignment: CDR1 LGHDT and CDR2 YNNKEL (reference sequence). In DNA, the CDR3 is TGTGCCAGCAGCCCCAGGGGAAATCAGCCCCAGCATTTT. It translates to CASSPRGNQPQHF.

This chain uses TRBV9 with TRBJ1-5; TRBD1 might be the D (5 bases). The ends were cut back, 0 bases at V and 1 base at J, with 8 bases in the middle. CDR1 is SGDLS, CDR2 YYNGEE, per germline. The CDR3 runs to 15 residues. CDR3 nucleotides: TGTGCCAGCAGCGTAGGGCAGGGAAGCAATCAGCCCCAGCATTTT. Its translation is CASSVGQGSNQPQHF.

This clone was recorded only once. The J gene is TRBJ1-4, the V gene TRBV19, with D maybe TRBD1 (5 bases). Germline V gene sequence: CDR1 LNHDA, CDR2 SQIVND (reference sequence). The V gene lost 2 bases and the J gene lost 2 bases, with 9 bases spanning the gap. The CDR3 consists of 15 residues. CDR3 region: CASSIRGETNEKLFF. The CDR3 region has the DNA TGTGCCAGTAGTATACGGGGGGAGACTAATGAAAAACTGTTTTTT.

This sequence joins TRBV28 and TRBJ2-7; 10 bases map to TRBD2. Germline CDR1 and CDR2: MDHEN and SYDVKM. V gave up 6 bases and J gave up 6 bases; unmatched junction bases: 11. This CDR3 is built from 15 residues. The CDR3 sequence is CASRPHLAGVGEQYF. CDR3 DNA sequence: TGTGCCAGCAGGCCTCATCTAGCGGGGGTCGGCGAGCAGTACTTC.

The chain combines TRBV27 with TRBJ2-2, with no clear D. The CDR3 contains 12 residues. CDR1 is MNHEY, CDR2 SMNVEV, per germline (reference sequence). The V and J ends lost 8 bases and 7 bases respectively, with 11 bases between them. CDR3 DNA sequence: TGTGCCAGCTCCTTGGGCGACGGGGAGCTGTTTTTT. Translated: CASSLGDGELFF.

The gene calls are TRBV27 and TRBJ1-6, with unresolved D. The CDR3 runs to 13 residues. CDR1 and CDR2 (germline): MNHEY, SMNVEV (reference sequence). V shed 5 bases and J shed 7 bases, with 9 bases lying between them. The CDR3: CASSRNLNSPLHF. The CDR3 coding sequence is TGTGCCAGCAGTCGAAACCTAAATTCACCCCTCCACTTT.

This clone was seen only once. CDR3 in DNA: TGTGCCTGGCGATTACAGGGGGCGCTGTTTGCTTTCTTT. Protein: CAWRLQGALFAFF. This chain connects TRBV30 to TRBJ1-1; 9 nucleotides match TRBD1. The CDR3 is 13 amino acids. Per germline, CDR1 GTSNPN and CDR2 SVGIG (reference sequence). V was clipped by 5 bases and J by 11 bases; unmatched bases: 12.

The chain links TRBV6-5 to TRBJ1-1; D ambiguous. V was pared by 0 bases and J by 0 bases, with 8 bases between. This CDR3 has 15 amino acids. Looked up from germline, CDR1 is MNHEY and CDR2 is SVGAGI. The CDR3 loop reads CASSYSRHMNTEAFF. The CDR3 DNA reads as TGTGCCAGCAGTTACTCGCGACACATGAACACTGAAGCTTTCTTT.

CDR3 sequence reads: CASSRQQETQYF. The CDR3 region has the DNA TGTGCCAGCAGCCGCCAGCAAGAGACCCAGTACTTC. This rearrangement joins TRBV3-1 (or the pseudogene TRBV3-2) to TRBJ2-5; D uncertain. From germline, CDR1 is LGHDT and CDR2 YNNKEL (reference sequence). CDR3 length: 12 residues. Trimming took 4 bases from V and 2 from J, leaving 5 bases between them.

The chain joins TRBV28 to TRBJ1-4; no reliable D call. The CDR3 is made up of 13 amino acids. Trimming pared 6 bases from V and 7 bases from J, leaving 12 bases between. The germline CDR1 and CDR2 sequences are MDHEN and SYDVKM. The CDR3 nucleotides read TGTGCCAGCAGCTCCAGTGGGCGTGAAAAACTGTTTTTT. This sequence encodes CASSSSGREKLFF.

The chain combines TRBV19 with TRBJ1-2; TRBD1 matches at 9 bases. In germline, CDR1 is LNHDA, CDR2 SQIVND (reference sequence). Trimming at V came to 4 bases and at J to 4 bases, leaving 7 bases not matched to a gene. The CDR3 sequence is 15 residues long. The CDR3 loop is CASSTPDRGSYGYTF. CDR3 bases: TGTGCCAGTAGTACACCCGACAGGGGGAGCTATGGCTACACCTTC.

In nucleotides, the CDR3 is TGTGCCAGCAGTTTGGACGGGACAGGGACCTACGAGCAGTACTTC. Amino acid sequence: CASSLDGTGTYEQYF. J is TRBJ2-7 and V is TRBV27; 9 bases agree with TRBD1. V trimming: 3 bases; J trimming: 2 bases; junction bases outside the gene matches: 5. The CDR3 has 15 amino acids. Germline V gives CDR1 MNHEY, CDR2 SMNVEV (reference sequence).

The chain recombines TRBV7-9 with TRBJ2-5; tentatively, D is TRBD1 (7 bases). The CDR3 runs to 14 residues. Deletions cut 4 bases from V and 5 bases from J, with 14 bases between. CDR1 and CDR2 (germline): SEHNR, FQNEAQ (reference sequence). The CDR3 reads CASSSTGRSETQYF. Written as DNA, the CDR3 is TGTGCCAGCAGCTCGACAGGGAGGTCGGAGACCCAGTACTTC.

The V and J genes are TRBV9 and TRBJ2-7, with D tentatively TRBD1 (6 bases). This CDR3 spans 15 amino acids. CDR1 SGDLS and CDR2 YYNGEE come from the germline V gene. V dropped 0 bases and J dropped 4 bases, with 14 bases sitting between them. CDR3 DNA sequence: TGTGCCAGCAGCGTAGGAGGGATCGGACAGTACGAGCAGTACTTC. Encoded protein: CASSVGGIGQYEQYF. The entire variable domain, with the rest obtained from reference TRBV9 and TRBJ2-7, is as follows: DSGVTQTPKHLITATGQRVTLRCSPRSGDLSVYWYQQSLDQGLQFLIQYYNGEERAKGNILERFSAQQFPDLHSELNLSSLELGDSALYFCASSVGGIGQYEQYFGPGTRLTVT.

The V and J genes are TRBV11-3 and TRBJ1-1; TRBD1 matches 7 bases. V lost 5 bases to trimming and J lost 0 bases; unmatched junction nucleotides: 6. The germline V gene has CDR1 SGHNT and CDR2 YENEEA. CDR3 length: 15 amino acids. DNA of the CDR3: TGTGCCAGCAGCCCGGGACAGCGTCTGAACACTGAAGCTTTCTTT. Its translation: CASSPGQRLNTEAFF.

The rearrangement uses TRBV2 and TRBJ2-3; 12 bases map to TRBD2. This CDR3 is 16 amino acids long. Unmatched junction bases numbered 3, after V lost 5 bases and J lost 0 bases. Germline CDR1 SNHLY, CDR2 FYNNEI. CDR3 nucleotide sequence: TGTGCCAGCAGTAAGACTAGCGGGGGAAGCACAGATACGCAGTATTTT. It yields the protein CASSKTSGGSTDTQYF.

The rearrangement links TRBV19 to TRBJ1-1; possible D gene TRBD1, 5 bases. Germline V gene data show CDR1 as LNHDA and CDR2 as SQIVND (reference sequence). V was trimmed by 4 bases and J by 3 bases, leaving 9 bases between them. The CDR3 has 13 residues. The DNA of the CDR3 is TGTGCCAGTAGTACGGGCAGGGACACTGAAGCTTTCTTT. It yields the protein CASSTGRDTEAFF.

The rearrangement links TRBV3-1 (or the pseudogene TRBV3-2) to TRBJ2-5; 7 nucleotides agree with TRBD2. Germline V gene data show CDR1 as LGHDT and CDR2 as YNNKEL (reference sequence). The CDR3 covers 16 residues. J gave up 3 bases and V 4 bases, and 11 bases lay outside the gene matches. The DNA of the CDR3 is TGTGCCAGCAGCCCGGTCTTGGCGGGGGTGGAAGAGACCCAGTACTTC. Amino acid sequence: CASSPVLAGVEETQYF.

The genes are TRBV3-1 (or the pseudogene TRBV3-2) and TRBJ2-7, with D hard to call. The CDR3 contains 12 residues. The germline V gene encodes CDR1 LGHDT and CDR2 YNNKEL (reference sequence). Trimming left V 3 bases short and J 5 bases short, with 8 bases between. Here the CDR3 DNA reads TGTGCCAGCAGCCATTATCCCGACGAGCAGTACTTC. As protein: CASSHYPDEQYF.

The V and J genes are TRBV3-1 (or the pseudogene TRBV3-2) and TRBJ2-5; a weak D match, TRBD1 (6 bases). The CDR3 length is 14 residues. V was trimmed by 0 bases and J by 5 bases, leaving 10 bases between them. The germline V gene encodes CDR1 LGHDT and CDR2 YNNKEL (reference sequence). CDR3 region: CASSQDGQRETQYF. DNA for the CDR3: TGTGCCAGCAGCCAAGATGGACAGAGGGAGACCCAGTACTTC.